These 8 T cell receptor beta chains share one sample of origin, sequenced in a study of blood T cells in healthy people across ages. A second PCR, run for about 6 to 11 cycles, used a sample-barcoded 5' primer plus a J-beta primer mix. In TCRdb, the 5' RACE reads were re-called with MiXCR into one record per CDR3 protein. The profile covers 540,000 or so distinct CDR3 sequences, with around half appearing a single time and around 25% taken by the ten largest. Sequencing was carried out using blood. All receptors derive from an elderly man in good health.

This clonotype was recorded a few times. The chain recombines TRBV2 with TRBJ1-2; D is unclear. With 2 bases removed from V and 2 bases from J, the gap between germline ends came to 6 bases. CDR3 length equals 13 residues. CDR1 and CDR2 (germline): SNHLY, FYNNEI. In DNA, the CDR3 is TGTGCCAGCAGTGAAAACGGGAACTATGGCTACACCTTC. Encoded protein: CASSENGNYGYTF.

The rearrangement uses TRBV7-2 and TRBJ2-7, with 9 bases matching TRBD1. The length of the CDR3 is 16 residues. CDR1 is SGHTA, CDR2 FQGNSA, per germline. The V gene end was trimmed by 5 bases and the J gene end by 3 bases; junction bases not matched to a gene: 11. CDR3 in amino acids: CASSPDTGTGIYEQYF. The CDR3 DNA follows: TGTGCCAGCAGCCCAGACACCGGGACAGGGATCTACGAGCAGTACTTC.

The genes are TRBV20-1 and TRBJ2-1, with 14 bases fitting TRBD2. The V segment lost 2 bases and the J segment 9 bases; nucleotides outside the gene matches: 6. Germline CDR1 reads DFQATT; CDR2 reads SNEGSKA (reference sequence). The CDR3 is 15 amino acids. CDR3 amino acids: CSARQTSGRAGEQFF. CDR3 bases: TGCAGTGCTAGACAGACTAGCGGGAGGGCCGGTGAGCAGTTCTTC.

The chain's CDR3 is CASRTGVPNYGYTF. In DNA, the CDR3 is TGTGCCAGCAGAACAGGAGTACCTAACTATGGCTACACCTTC. The genes are TRBV6-2 or TRBV6-3 and TRBJ1-2; tentatively, D is TRBD1 (5 bases). V dropped 6 bases and J dropped 0 bases, with 11 bases sitting between them. The CDR3 spans 14 residues. Germline lookup yields CDR1 MNHEY and CDR2 SVGEGT.

The chain joins TRBV7-2 to TRBJ2-3; the D gene is possibly TRBD1 (5 bases). Germline V gene lookup returns CDR1 SGHTA and CDR2 FQGNSA. The V and J ends lost 5 bases and 5 bases respectively, with 11 bases between them. The CDR3 spans 13 residues. CDR3 in DNA: TGTGCCAGCAGCCTAAGGGGTGTAGATACGCAGTATTTT. This encodes CASSLRGVDTQYF.

This clonotype showed up just a few times. CDR3: CSAREGGRVTEQFF. Written as DNA, the CDR3 is TGCAGTGCTAGAGAGGGCGGGAGGGTCACTGAGCAGTTCTTC. The genes are TRBV20-1 and TRBJ2-1; TRBD2 aligns across 9 bases. CDR1 is DFQATT, CDR2 SNEGSKA, per germline (reference sequence). The CDR3 has 14 residues. With 0 bases clipped from V and 9 bases from J, the junction kept 6 bases outside the gene matches.

The chain joins TRBV20-1 to TRBJ1-2, with D maybe TRBD1 (5 bases). CDR3 length: 12 amino acids. CDR1 and CDR2 (germline): DFQATT, SNEGSKA (reference sequence). V lost 1 base and J 3 bases, leaving 6 bases between the germline ends. The CDR3 coding sequence is TGCAGTGCTAGAGCCAGGGACTATGGCTACACCTTC. It yields the protein CSARARDYGYTF.

The V call is TRBV2, the J call TRBJ1-6; D unresolved. Germline CDR1 SNHLY, CDR2 FYNNEI. Between the trimmed V and J ends, which lost 2 bases and 10 bases, there was a span of 3 bases. This CDR3 is 11 amino acids long. The CDR3 sequence is CASSESSPLHF. Here the CDR3 DNA reads TGTGCCAGCAGTGAATCCTCACCCCTCCACTTT.